The 5 T cell receptor beta chains below all came from one sample that was sequenced in a study of T cell changes during pregnancy in multiple sclerosis. Sequencing used immunoSEQ multiplex PCR; TCRdb keeps in-frame clones, though not all of them. The table lists tens of thousands of clones, 92% of them singletons, with 2% in the top ten. The starting material was peripheral blood, obtained in the second trimester of pregnancy. Receptors originate from a female donor with multiple sclerosis, enrolled in a pregnancy study.

The CDR3 DNA is TGCGCCAGCAGCCAAGATCGTACGGATGGCTACACCTTC. It encodes CASSQDRTDGYTF. The chain uses TRBV4-3 and TRBJ1-2; unclear D gene. V was trimmed by 0 bases and J by 6 bases, leaving 8 bases between them. Germline V gene lookup returns CDR1 LGHNA and CDR2 YSLEER. There are 13 residues in the CDR3.

The chain carries TRBV5-1 and TRBJ1-2, with 8 bases that match TRBD1. The CDR3 is 15 amino acids. V lost 0 bases and J lost 8; bases outside the gene matches: 9. Germline V gene sequence: CDR1 SGHRS, CDR2 YFSETQ. The CDR3: CASSLAGTGAGGYTF. DNA of the CDR3: TGCGCCAGCAGCTTGGCCGGGACAGGAGCGGGGGGCTACACCTTC.

The chain recombines TRBV28 with TRBJ1-2, with TRBD1 identical over 9 bases. Germline CDR1 reads MDHEN; CDR2 reads SYDVKM. Germline trimming cut 5 bases from V and 4 bases from J; bases unmatched to any gene: 2. This CDR3 region has 13 residues. CDR3 loop: CASSVGQGYGYTF. CDR3 sequence (DNA): TGTGCCAGCAGTGTGGGACAGGGCTATGGCTACACCTTC.

The J gene is TRBJ1-2, the V gene TRBV27; 7 nucleotides align to TRBD1. CDR3 length: 15 amino acids. The V gene's germline CDR1 is MNHEY and CDR2 SMNVEV (reference sequence). V lost 9 bases, J lost 5 bases, and 15 bases stayed unmatched. CDR3 in amino acids: CASRQTGRLGYGYTF. Here the CDR3 DNA reads TGTGCCAGTCGCCAGACAGGGAGGCTGGGGTATGGCTACACCTTC.

This clone was seen once. An end of the junction differs from the germline gene, which may be a read error. This sequence joins TRBV5-1 and TRBJ2-3; TRBD2 is a possible D gene (5 bases). From germline, CDR1 is SGHRS and CDR2 YFSETQ. This CDR3 region has 13 residues. CDR3: CASSLAGNPDRNF. CDR3 nucleotide sequence: TGCGCCAGCAGCTTGGCGGGGAATCCGGATAGGAATTTT.